These 19 T cell receptor beta chains were sequenced from one sample in a study of blood T cells in healthy people across ages. The authors ran a second PCR of 7 to 11 cycles using a sample-barcoded 5' primer and a J-beta primer mix. TCRdb called the 5' RACE reads again in MiXCR, with one record for every CDR3 protein. The sample has 650,000 to 800,000 distinct CDR3 sequences; about 50% are singletons. Sequencing was carried out using blood. Receptor source: a woman of 80 years or more in good health.

This chain uses TRBV15 with TRBJ2-7, with 9 bases fitting TRBD1. The junction had 6 bases not matched to a gene; V was cut back by 3 bases and J by 3 bases. Germline values: CDR1 LNHNV, CDR2 YYDKDF (reference sequence). The length of the CDR3 is 15 residues. As DNA, the CDR3 is TGTGCCACCAGCAGGGCGGGACAGGGAATCTACGAGCAGTACTTC. It codes for CATSRAGQGIYEQYF. The full variable domain, its missing parts supplied by reference TRBV15 and TRBJ2-7, is DAMVIQNPRYQVTQFGKPVTLSCSQTLNHNVMYWYQQKSSQAPKLLFHYYDKDFNNEADTPDNFQSRRPNTSFCFLDIRSPGLGDTAMYLCATSRAGQGIYEQYFGPGTRLTVT.

A note on this clonotype: It may be a read error: a sequence one base away is much more abundant. The chain uses TRBV28 and TRBJ2-1; TRBD2 might be the D (6 bases). TRBJ2-7 matches the DNA end more closely, so the J call is doubtful. This CDR3 has 16 amino acids. Germline V gene data show CDR1 as MDHEN and CDR2 as SYDVKM. The DNA of the CDR3 is TGTGCCAGCAGTTTAGGGTCTGGACTAACCTACAATGAGCAGTACTTC. This encodes CASSLGSGLTYNEQYF.

Worth noting for this clonotype: One end of the junction varies from germline; a read error may be responsible. The V gene is TRBV2, the J gene TRBJ1-1; no definite D call. Germline CDR1 is SNHLY and CDR2 is FYNNEI. This CDR3 comprises 12 residues. CDR3 DNA: TGTGCCGGCAGTGATCCGAACACTGAAGCTTTCTTT. Translation: CAGSDPNTEAFF.

A word on this clonotype: A much more abundant neighbour one base away suggests this may be a read error. The genes are TRBV5-1 and TRBJ2-5; D not certain. The CDR3 consists of 14 residues. CDR1 is SGHRS, CDR2 YFSETQ, per germline. V lost 2 bases and J lost 11, with 19 bases in between. In DNA form, the CDR3 reads TGCGCCAGCAGCTTTGGATCGCAGAGCAATGAGCAGTACTTC. Protein: CASSFGSQSNEQYF. Based on the CDR3 plus reference TRBV5-1 and TRBJ2-5, the full variable domain is KAGVTQTPRYLIKTRGQQVTLSCSPISGHRSVSWYQQTPGQGLQFLFEYFSETQRNKGNFPGRFSGRQFSNSRSEMNVSTLELGDSALYLCASSFGSQSNEQYFGPGTRLLVL.

This clonotype was seen repeatedly, ten times or more. This sequence joins TRBV12-3 or TRBV12-4 and TRBJ1-2, with D uncertain. Trimming shortened V by 4 bases and J by 2 bases, and 11 bases separated the two germline ends. The CDR3 loop spans 14 amino acids. The CDR3 is CASSSRTINYGYTF. CDR3 DNA: TGTGCCAGCAGTTCACGGACGATAAACTATGGCTACACCTTC.

This clonotype has only a few counts. V gene TRBV5-1 combines with J gene TRBJ1-4; 7 bases are a match to TRBD1. The CDR3 spans 15 residues. V shed 6 bases and J 6 bases; nucleotides not matched to a gene: 11. The V gene's germline CDR1 is SGHRS and CDR2 YFSETQ. The CDR3 DNA sequence: TGCGCCAGCACCCGGGGGACAGAAGTTCATGAAAAACTGTTTTTT. It encodes CASTRGTEVHEKLFF. Filled out from reference TRBV5-1 and TRBJ1-4, the complete variable domain reads KAGVTQTPRYLIKTRGQQVTLSCSPISGHRSVSWYQQTPGQGLQFLFEYFSETQRNKGNFPGRFSGRQFSNSRSEMNVSTLELGDSALYLCASTRGTEVHEKLFFGSGTQLSVL.

V gene TRBV28 combines with J gene TRBJ2-7; tentative D call: TRBD2 (6 bases). The length of the CDR3 is 14 residues. Germline V CDR1 and CDR2: MDHEN, SYDVKM. Trimming took off 7 bases at V and 2 bases at J, with 15 bases between the two ends. CDR3 nucleotides: TGTGCCAGCAAGGAAACTAGCTTTACCTACGAGCAGTACTTC. Protein: CASKETSFTYEQYF. Together with reference TRBV28 and TRBJ2-7, the CDR3 gives the full variable domain: DVKVTQSSRYLVKRTGEKVFLECVQDMDHENMFWYRQDPGLGLRLIYFSYDVKMKEKGDIPEGYSVSREKKERFSLILESASTNQTSMYLCASKETSFTYEQYFGPGTRLTVT.

The rearrangement uses TRBV6-6 and TRBJ2-3; TRBD2 aligns across 11 bases. CDR3 length: 15 residues. V trimming: 2 bases; J trimming: 14 bases; junction bases outside the gene matches: 12. Germline assignment: CDR1 MNHNY and CDR2 SVGAGI (reference sequence). The CDR3 DNA follows: TGTGCCAGCAGTTACAGACTAGCGGGGCACAGATACGCGTATTTT. It codes for CASSYRLAGHRYAYF.

This clonotype came up a few times. A much larger clone differs by one base, so this may be a read error. V and J are TRBV4-1 and TRBJ2-5, with TRBD2 matching over 8 bases. Looked up from germline, CDR1 is MGHRA and CDR2 is YSYEKL. V shed 4 bases and J 11 bases; nucleotides not matched to a gene: 9. CDR3 size: 13 residues. CDR3 sequence: CASSLSSGDEQYF. The DNA for the CDR3 is TGCGCCAGCAGCCTAAGTAGCGGGGATGAGCAGTACTTC.

This clonotype has just one count. The chain carries TRBV4-3 and TRBJ1-5; 7 bases align to TRBD1. CDR1 LGHNA and CDR2 YSLEER come from the germline V gene. J lost 1 base, V lost 3 bases, and 3 bases had no gene match. CDR3 length equals 15 residues. The CDR3: CASSQMGQSNQPQHF. The CDR3 DNA is TGCGCCAGCAGCCAGATGGGACAGAGCAATCAGCCCCAGCATTTT.

This clonotype came up a few times. V usage is TRBV5-1 and J usage is TRBJ2-3, with 11 bases matching TRBD1. Germline trimming cut 3 bases from V and 1 base from J; bases unmatched to any gene: 4. The CDR3 runs to 16 residues. The germline V gene has CDR1 SGHRS and CDR2 YFSETQ. The CDR3 sequence: CASSSWTGGGTDTQYF. Here the CDR3 DNA reads TGCGCCAGCAGCTCATGGACAGGGGGCGGCACAGATACGCAGTATTTT.

In its sample, this clonotype was seen a few times. The V call is TRBV28, the J call TRBJ1-1; D is undetermined. The CDR3 is 11 amino acids. The germline V gene has CDR1 MDHEN and CDR2 SYDVKM. V lost 11 bases and J 4 bases, leaving 11 bases between the germline ends. CDR3: CASRAGTEAFF. CDR3 bases: TGTGCCTCCCGGGCGGGCACTGAAGCTTTCTTT. Filled out from reference TRBV28 and TRBJ1-1, the complete variable domain reads DVKVTQSSRYLVKRTGEKVFLECVQDMDHENMFWYRQDPGLGLRLIYFSYDVKMKEKGDIPEGYSVSREKKERFSLILESASTNQTSMYLCASRAGTEAFFGQGTRLTVV.

This clonotype has at least ten counts. The genes are TRBV4-1 and TRBJ2-7; 7 nucleotides align to TRBD2. The CDR3 runs to 11 residues. The J segment lost 12 bases and the V segment lost 6 bases, leaving 8 bases of the junction unmatched. The V gene's germline CDR1 is MGHRA and CDR2 YSYEKL. CDR3 sequence reads: CASSFGLDLYF. CDR3 bases: TGCGCCAGCAGTTTTGGACTAGATTTGTACTTC.

The chain has TRBV12-5 and TRBJ2-1, with a tentative D call TRBD2 (5 bases). V was clipped by 2 bases and J by 9 bases, with 8 bases between them. The CDR3 is made up of 12 amino acids. The germline CDR1 and CDR2 sequences are LGHNT and FRNRAP. CDR3 region: CASGLMGSEQFF. Here the CDR3 DNA reads TGTGCTAGTGGTTTGATGGGGAGTGAGCAGTTCTTC.

About this clonotype: A read error is possible here, since a much larger clone lies one base away. The chain carries TRBV14 and TRBJ1-2; possible D gene TRBD1, 5 bases. The length of the CDR3 is 14 residues. Trimming took 3 bases from V and 4 from J, leaving 12 bases between them. Germline V gene lookup returns CDR1 SGHDN and CDR2 FVKESK. The CDR3, as DNA: TGTGCCAGCAGCCAGCAAAGGGGTTTCTATGGCTACACCTTC. Translation gives CASSQQRGFYGYTF.

There are many counts of this clonotype. V usage is TRBV20-1 and J usage is TRBJ2-3; D is unclear. V lost 6 bases, J lost 4 bases, and 8 bases lay in between. The CDR3 runs to 11 residues. CDR1 and CDR2 (germline): DFQATT, SNEGSKA (reference sequence). DNA for the CDR3: TGCAGTGCCCCCAAGTCAGATACGCAGTATTTT. Translated, it gives CSAPKSDTQYF.

This clonotype has more than one count but fewer than ten. V is TRBV7-9 and J is TRBJ1-3, with D maybe TRBD1 (5 bases). The V and J ends lost 5 bases and 0 bases respectively, with 14 bases between them. Per germline, CDR1 SEHNR and CDR2 FQNEAQ (reference sequence). This CDR3 is built from 16 residues. As DNA, the CDR3 is TGTGCCAGCAGCCCGCCTTGGGGCTACTCTGGAAACACCATATATTTT. Its translation: CASSPPWGYSGNTIYF.

The gene calls are TRBV3-1 and TRBJ1-2; 9 bases are shared with TRBD1. This CDR3 is 15 amino acids long. Trimming at V came to 4 bases and at J to 7 bases, leaving 10 bases not matched to a gene. Germline CDR1 reads LGHDT; CDR2 reads YNNKEL (reference sequence). CDR3 amino acids: CASSPPGQGRIGYTF. CDR3 DNA: TGTGCCAGCAGCCCTCCGGGACAGGGAAGGATTGGCTACACCTTC.

This clonotype has a handful of counts. The J gene is TRBJ2-3, the V gene TRBV5-1; 8 nucleotides match TRBD2. Germline trimming cut 3 bases from V and 0 bases from J; bases unmatched to any gene: 9. This CDR3 region has 17 residues. CDR1 and CDR2 (germline): SGHRS, YFSETQ. For the CDR3, the DNA is TGCGCCAGCAGCTCGGGACTAGTAGCATCCAGCACAGATACGCAGTATTTT. Translating gives CASSSGLVASSTDTQYF.